This T cell receptor beta chain was captured by sequencing in a study of blood T cell repertoires in COVID-19. Background on the study: Donors in the United States, Italy and Spain gave samples during acute or convalescent COVID-19. Sources were T cells, B-cell-depleted T cells, or PBMCs; the material itself was cDNA or gDNA.

Generated by immunoSEQ multiplex PCR, the TCRdb table keeps only in-frame clones and is missing some. The sample includes under 350,000 clones, about 80% of them seen just once. From germline, CDR1 is MNHEY and CDR2 SVGEGT. Trimming left V 2 bases short and J 0 bases short, with 13 bases between. This CDR3 is 17 amino acids long. The gene calls are TRBV6-2 or TRBV6-3 and TRBJ1-4; possibly TRBD1 for D (6 bases). The source of this sequence is a woman in her fifties or sixties who had recovered from COVID-19. The sequenced sample consisted of peripheral blood. The CDR3 here is CASSYGTQSATNEKLFF. The CDR3 bases are TGTGCCAGCAGTTACGGGACACAATCTGCAACTAATGAAAAACTGTTTTTT.